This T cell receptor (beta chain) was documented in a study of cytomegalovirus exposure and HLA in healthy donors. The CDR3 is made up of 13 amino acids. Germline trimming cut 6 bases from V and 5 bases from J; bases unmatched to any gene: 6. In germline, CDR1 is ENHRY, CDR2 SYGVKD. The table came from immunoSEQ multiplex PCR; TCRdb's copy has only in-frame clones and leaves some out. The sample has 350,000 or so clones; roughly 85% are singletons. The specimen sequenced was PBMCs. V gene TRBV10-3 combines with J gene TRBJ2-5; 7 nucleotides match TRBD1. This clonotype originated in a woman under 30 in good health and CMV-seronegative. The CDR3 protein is CAISGQTGETQYF. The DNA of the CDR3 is TGTGCCATCAGCGGACAGACAGGGGAGACCCAGTACTTC.